A single sample is the source of the 30 T cell receptor beta chains below, sequenced in a study of blood T cell repertoires in COVID-19. Libraries were prepared by immunoSEQ multiplex PCR; TCRdb keeps only in-frame clonotypes and omits some of them. The sample includes roughly 250,000 clones, more than 75% of them seen just once. What was sequenced was peripheral blood. These receptors came from a woman in her thirties or forties who had recovered from COVID-19.

CDR3 loop: CASNYRGLGNQPQHF. As DNA, the CDR3 is TGTGCCAGCAACTACAGGGGGCTGGGCAATCAGCCCCAGCATTTT. The rearrangement links TRBV5-6 to TRBJ1-5; 9 bases are shared with TRBD1. The germline V gene encodes CDR1 SGHDT and CDR2 YYEEEE. This CDR3 contains 15 residues. V shed 6 bases, J shed 2 bases, and the junction held 6 bases outside the gene matches.

The chain combines TRBV5-4 with TRBJ1-2, with a tentative D call TRBD1 (5 bases). This CDR3 is built from 15 residues. From germline, CDR1 is SGHNT and CDR2 YYREEE (reference sequence). Trimming removed 0 bases at V and 5 bases at J, with 14 bases between. CDR3 protein: CASSLVARVGYGYTF. The CDR3 DNA sequence: TGTGCCAGCAGCTTGGTGGCCAGGGTGGGGTATGGCTACACCTTC.

This chain joins TRBV6-1 and TRBJ2-1, with D possibly being TRBD2 (5 bases). The CDR3 has 16 residues. Looked up from germline, CDR1 is MNHNS and CDR2 is SASEGT. With 4 bases removed from V and 2 bases from J, the gap between germline ends came to 15 bases. The chain's CDR3 is CASSALAVVAYNEQFF. The CDR3 DNA follows: TGTGCCAGCAGTGCCCTAGCCGTAGTCGCCTACAATGAGCAGTTCTTC.

This chain joins TRBV5-6 and TRBJ2-5; 8 positions match TRBD2. Trimming cost V 0 bases and J 3 bases; bases outside gene matches: 4. CDR1 is SGHDT and CDR2 is YYEEEE in the germline V gene. The CDR3 is made up of 15 amino acids. The CDR3 DNA sequence: TGTGCCAGCAGCTTGGCCGGGACTAGAAAAGAGACCCAGTACTTC. It specifies CASSLAGTRKETQYF.

The chain is built from TRBV12-3 or TRBV12-4 and TRBJ1-5, with TRBD1 as a possible D gene (5 bases). The CDR3 runs 13 residues. V lost 6 bases and J 6 bases, leaving 12 bases between the germline ends. CDR3 in amino acids: CASSQGWGQPQHF. The CDR3 bases are TGTGCCAGCAGCCAGGGATGGGGTCAGCCCCAGCATTTT.

V is TRBV21-1 and J is TRBJ2-5; the listed D gene, TRBD2, was not tested against the DNA. TRBV21-1 is noted as a pseudogene. This CDR3 has 19 residues. This chain's CDR3 is CASSKGGGLAGEEEETQYF. CDR3 nucleotide sequence: TGTGCCAGCAGCAAAGGGGGGGGGCTAGCGGGAGAGGAGGAAGAGACCCAGTACTTC.

The genes are TRBV6-1 and TRBJ2-4; perhaps TRBD2 as D (7 bases). The CDR3 length is 19 residues. Germline lookup yields CDR1 MNHNS and CDR2 SASEGT. Trimming took 4 bases from V and 0 from J, leaving 22 bases between them. The CDR3 bases are TGTGCCAGCAGTGGGGGGGGCAATACAGGGTTTTTAGCCAAAAACATTCAGTACTTC. This encodes CASSGGGNTGFLAKNIQYF.

The chain uses TRBV29-1 and TRBJ2-7; 8 nucleotides line up with TRBD1. The CDR3 runs to 14 residues. Germline CDR1 reads SQVTM; CDR2 reads ANQGSEA. After removal of 6 bases from V and 7 bases from J, the junction contained 14 bases not matched to a gene. CDR3 DNA sequence: TGCAGCGTCGGGACAGGAGGGGGCACGTGGGAGCAGTACTTC. It yields the protein CSVGTGGGTWEQYF.

This clone is a singleton in its sample. This rearrangement joins TRBV27 to TRBJ1-5; D is uncertain. CDR3 length: 13 amino acids. CDR1 MNHEY and CDR2 SMNVEV come from the germline V gene (reference sequence). The V end lost 5 bases, the J end lost 6 bases, and 11 bases lay between the germline ends. CDR3 in DNA: TGTGCCAGCAGTCTCGGCGGTGCTCAGCCCCAGCATTTT. Residues: CASSLGGAQPQHF.

V is TRBV6-6 and J is TRBJ1-5, with TRBD1 identical over 8 bases. With 5 bases clipped from V and 6 bases from J, the junction kept 6 bases outside the gene matches. This CDR3 is built from 14 residues. Germline V lookup: CDR1 MNHNY, CDR2 SVGAGI (reference sequence). As DNA, the CDR3 is TGTGCCAGCAGTACCGGACAGGGCACTCAGCCCCAGCATTTT. Translated: CASSTGQGTQPQHF.

The chain uses TRBV14 and TRBJ2-2, with TRBD1 matching over 8 bases. CDR1 SGHDN and CDR2 FVKESK come from the germline V gene. The CDR3 has 16 residues. V lost 1 base to trimming and J lost 6 bases; unmatched junction nucleotides: 7. CDR3 DNA: TGTGCCAGCAGCCAAGTCTACAGGGGGACTGCCGGGGAGCTGTTTTTT. This sequence encodes CASSQVYRGTAGELFF.

This rearrangement joins TRBV15 to TRBJ2-1, with D tentatively TRBD2 (6 bases). The CDR3 has 12 residues. Trimming took 1 base from V and 10 from J, leaving 8 bases between them. Germline CDR1 is LNHNV and CDR2 is YYDKDF (reference sequence). The CDR3 spells CATSRGGGEQFF. The CDR3 coding sequence is TGTGCCACCAGCAGAGGCGGAGGGGAGCAGTTCTTC.

This clone was detected once. V usage is TRBV19 and J usage is TRBJ1-1; weak D call: TRBD1 (6 bases). Germline-derived CDR1 and CDR2 are LNHDA and SQIVND (reference sequence). The CDR3 runs to 13 residues. V lost 5 bases, J lost 11 bases, and 18 bases lay in between. The CDR3 sequence: CASSLRPGDSAFF. CDR3 coding DNA: TGTGCCAGTAGTCTACGGCCAGGGGATTCGGCTTTCTTT.

V gene TRBV14 combines with J gene TRBJ2-3, with D possibly matching TRBD2 (6 bases). The CDR3 runs to 14 residues. Germline CDR1 reads SGHDN; CDR2 reads FVKESK. Trimming removed 1 base at V and 5 bases at J, with 10 bases between. CDR3 in amino acids: CASSQVVGGDTQYF. CDR3 nucleotides: TGTGCCAGCAGCCAAGTGGTGGGGGGAGATACGCAGTATTTT. Together with reference TRBV14 and TRBJ2-3, the CDR3 gives the full variable domain: EAGVTQFPSHSVIEKGQTVTLRCDPISGHDNLYWYRRVMGKEIKFLLHFVKESKQDESGMPNNRFLAERTGGTYSTLKVQPAELEDSGVYFCASSQVVGGDTQYFGPGTRLTVL.

V usage is TRBV29-1 and J usage is TRBJ2-7; tentative D call: TRBD2 (6 bases). Germline CDR1 reads SQVTM; CDR2 reads ANQGSEA. This CDR3 comprises 14 residues. Trimming took off 4 bases at V and 2 bases at J, with 15 bases between the two ends. The CDR3 spells CSVVPSRGTYEQYF. CDR3 in DNA: TGCAGCGTTGTACCTAGCCGGGGGACCTACGAGCAGTACTTC.

The gene calls are TRBV5-6 and TRBJ2-1; TRBD1 might be the D (6 bases). Trimming took off 2 bases at V and 8 bases at J, with 17 bases between the two ends. The CDR3 consists of 15 residues. Germline CDR1 and CDR2: SGHDT and YYEEEE. CDR3: CASSLGGGPHYEQFF. CDR3 nucleotides: TGTGCCAGCAGCTTAGGTGGGGGCCCCCACTATGAGCAGTTCTTC. The entire variable domain, with the rest obtained from reference TRBV5-6 and TRBJ2-1, is as follows: DAGVTQSPTHLIKTRGQQVTLRCSPKSGHDTVSWYQQALGQGPQFIFQYYEEEERQRGNFPDRFSGHQFPNYSSELNVNALLLGDSALYLCASSLGGGPHYEQFFGPGTRLTVL.

This sequence joins TRBV18 and TRBJ2-6, with a tentative D call TRBD1 (6 bases). Germline CDR1 reads KGHSH; CDR2 reads LQKENI. Trimming pared 6 bases from V and 1 base from J, leaving 13 bases between. There are 16 residues in the CDR3. The CDR3 bases are TGTGCCAGCTCGGGGGCCCTCCGTTCTGGGGCCAACGTCCTGACTTTC. Amino acids: CASSGALRSGANVLTF. The variable domain in full, completed from reference TRBV18 and TRBJ2-6, reads NAGVMQNPRHLVRRRGQEARLRCSPMKGHSHVYWYRQLPEEGLKFMVYLQKENIIDESGMPKERFSAEFPKEGPSILRIQQVVRGDSAAYFCASSGALRSGANVLTFGAGSRLTVL.

This clone occurred once. The chain couples TRBV6-5 to TRBJ1-1; 8 positions match TRBD1. Germline CDR1 MNHEY, CDR2 SVGAGI. The CDR3 is made up of 15 amino acids. The V gene end was trimmed by 2 bases and the J gene end by 4 bases; junction bases not matched to a gene: 6. Here the CDR3 reads CASSYPTGVGTEAFF. The CDR3 region has the DNA TGTGCCAGCAGTTACCCGACAGGGGTGGGCACTGAAGCTTTCTTT.

This clone was counted only a few times. The chain links TRBV4-3 to TRBJ2-4; 7 bases agree with TRBD2. CDR1 LGHNA and CDR2 YSLEER come from the germline V gene. Trimming removed 1 base from V and 8 bases from J; junction bases left unmatched: 11. This CDR3 comprises 16 residues. DNA for the CDR3: TGCGCCAGCAGCCAAGGCCGCGGACTAGTGGGGGACATTCAGTACTTC. Encoded protein: CASSQGRGLVGDIQYF.

This clone has only a few counts. This chain uses TRBV19 with TRBJ1-5; TRBD1 is a possible D gene (5 bases). V shed 3 bases and J shed 9 bases, with 12 bases lying between them. The germline V gene encodes CDR1 LNHDA and CDR2 SQIVND (reference sequence). The CDR3 has 13 residues. The CDR3 sequence is CASSIVGARPQHF. The CDR3 DNA reads as TGTGCCAGTAGTATCGTAGGGGCTCGGCCCCAGCATTTT. The variable domain in full, completed from reference TRBV19 and TRBJ1-5, reads DGGITQSPKYLFRKEGQNVTLSCEQNLNHDAMYWYRQDPGQGLRLIYYSQIVNDFQKGDIAEGYSVSREKKESFPLTVTSAQKNPTAFYLCASSIVGARPQHFGDGTRLSIL.

The chain employs TRBV2 and TRBJ2-1, with 11 bases that match TRBD2. The CDR3 is 15 amino acids. After removal of 2 bases from V and 8 bases from J, the junction contained 5 bases not matched to a gene. Per the germline V gene, CDR1 is SNHLY and CDR2 is FYNNEI. CDR3 in DNA: TGTGCCAGCAGTGAAACTTCTAGCGGGAGGCATGAGCAGTTCTTC. Amino acids: CASSETSSGRHEQFF. Variable domain in full (rest from reference TRBV2 and TRBJ2-1): EPEVTQTPSHQVTQMGQEVILRCVPISNHLYFYWYRQILGQKVEFLVSFYNNEISEKSEIFDDQFSVERPDGSNFTLKIRSTKLEDSAMYFCASSETSSGRHEQFFGPGTRLTVL.

The chain is built from TRBV21-1 and TRBJ2-5; the DNA was not used to check the table's D call, TRBD2. TRBV21-1 is a pseudogene locus. CDR3 length: 20 amino acids. DNA for the CDR3: TGTGCCAGCAGCAAAGCTCTGACTAGCGGGAACCTAAGAGGCCAAGAGACCCAGTACTTC. Its protein is CASSKALTSGNLRGQETQYF.

Concerning this clone: Other DNA sequences in the same sample also yield this CDR3. V is TRBV4-2 and J is TRBJ2-1; no clear D. Germline CDR1 is LGHNA and CDR2 is YNFKEQ. This CDR3 has 16 residues. V lost 0 bases and J 0 bases, leaving 9 bases between the germline ends. CDR3 in DNA: TGTGCCAGCAGCCAAGAGGGCCCCAGCTCCTACAATGAGCAGTTCTTC. It translates to CASSQEGPSSYNEQFF.

This chain connects TRBV20-1 to TRBJ1-5; TRBD1 is a possible D gene (5 bases). The CDR3 contains 15 residues. The V gene lost 3 bases and the J gene lost 0 bases, with 12 bases spanning the gap. The V gene's germline CDR1 is DFQATT and CDR2 SNEGSKA (reference sequence). CDR3 nucleotides: TGCAGTGCTAGTGGGGGGGAGCCTAGCAATCAGCCCCAGCATTTT. Translating gives CSASGGEPSNQPQHF.

V usage is TRBV5-5 and J usage is TRBJ2-5; possibly TRBD1 for D (5 bases). The CDR3 runs 15 residues. The V gene lost 4 bases and the J gene lost 1 base, with 14 bases spanning the gap. Looked up from germline, CDR1 is SGHKS and CDR2 is YYEKEE (reference sequence). The CDR3 coding sequence is TGTGCCAGCAGCGCCCTAACGACAGTCCAAGAGACCCAGTACTTC. It encodes CASSALTTVQETQYF.

This chain uses TRBV7-2 with TRBJ2-7; possibly TRBD1 for D (5 bases). CDR3 length: 15 residues. V dropped 1 base and J dropped 6 bases, with 16 bases sitting between them. CDR1 is SGHTA and CDR2 is FQGNSA in the germline V gene. The CDR3 region is CASSLGGRTPGEQYF. For the CDR3, the DNA is TGTGCCAGCAGCTTAGGGGGCAGGACCCCGGGCGAGCAGTACTTC.

This chain joins TRBV6-1 and TRBJ2-3; weak D call: TRBD2 (5 bases). Germline V gene data show CDR1 as MNHNS and CDR2 as SASEGT. The V end was cut by 1 base, the J end by 6 bases, with 20 bases between. The CDR3 sequence is 17 residues long. The CDR3: CASSEGGAVGRRDTQYF. The CDR3 DNA reads TGTGCCAGCAGTGAAGGGGGAGCGGTGGGCCGGAGGGATACGCAGTATTTT.

This rearrangement joins TRBV3-1 (or the pseudogene TRBV3-2) to TRBJ2-7; 16 nucleotides line up with TRBD2. This CDR3 is 18 amino acids long. V shed 3 bases and J 6 bases; nucleotides not matched to a gene: 11. Germline CDR1 is LGHDT and CDR2 is YNNKEL (reference sequence). CDR3 nucleotide sequence: TGTGCCAGCAGCCACCCCCTGGGACTAGCGGGAGGGCCCGTCGAGCAGTACTTC. It yields the protein CASSHPLGLAGGPVEQYF.

The chain carries TRBV5-4 and TRBJ2-1; tentative D call: TRBD2 (7 bases). V dropped 4 bases and J dropped 9 bases, with 20 bases sitting between them. The germline gives CDR1 SGHNT, CDR2 YYREEE (reference sequence). This CDR3 is built from 15 residues. CDR3 protein: CASSLGGREFVEQFF. As DNA, the CDR3 is TGTGCCAGCAGCCTCGGGGGGCGGGAGTTCGTTGAGCAGTTCTTC.

The V call is TRBV5-1, the J call TRBJ1-3; 7 nucleotides match TRBD1. V lost 3 bases, J lost 0 bases, and 6 bases stayed unmatched. Looked up from germline, CDR1 is SGHRS and CDR2 is YFSETQ. The CDR3 is 16 amino acids. The CDR3 is CASSSTGDLSGNTIYF. The CDR3 coding sequence is TGCGCCAGCAGCTCCACAGGGGACCTCTCTGGAAACACCATATATTTT.